One sample yielded the 32 T cell receptor beta chains listed below, sequenced in a study of T-cell reconstitution after alpha-beta-depleted transplantation in children. Unique molecular identifiers were used in preparing the TCRbeta library. A single record per CDR3 protein comes from TCRdb applying MiXCR to the PCR reads. The sample yields roughly 590,000 distinct CDR3 sequences, 16% seen once. The source material was PBMCs from the stem cell graft donor, sampled from the stem cell graft. The source is a human donor who donated a stem cell graft to a child with acute myeloid leukemia.

This clonotype was counted many times. The chain links TRBV7-2 to TRBJ2-3, with 8 bases fitting TRBD2. The CDR3 is made up of 16 amino acids. Germline loops: CDR1 SGHTA, CDR2 FQGNSA. Trimming took 0 bases from V and 5 from J; bases not matched to a gene: 7. CDR3 sequence: CASSLARGLGGDTQYF. The DNA of the CDR3 is TGTGCCAGCAGCTTAGCTAGGGGACTAGGAGGAGATACGCAGTATTTT.

This chain links TRBV24-1 with TRBJ2-5, with 9 positions matching TRBD1. Germline lookup yields CDR1 KGHDR and CDR2 SFDVKD. This CDR3 has 15 residues. The V and J ends lost 4 bases and 5 bases, in that order; junction bases with no gene match: 7. The CDR3 loop is CATSDPGQGGETQYF. The CDR3 DNA reads as TGTGCCACCAGTGACCCGGGACAGGGTGGGGAGACCCAGTACTTC.

This CDR3 reads CASSPEPQGLYEQYF. CDR3 DNA sequence: TGTGCCAGCAGCCCAGAGCCACAGGGACTTTACGAGCAGTACTTC. This rearrangement joins TRBV7-2 to TRBJ2-7, with D possibly being TRBD1 or TRBD2 (6 bases each). The length of the CDR3 is 15 residues. From germline, CDR1 is SGHTA and CDR2 FQGNSA. V was shortened by 5 bases and J by 4 bases, with 18 bases between the two germline ends.

The chain is built from TRBV24-1 and TRBJ2-5; 7 bases fit TRBD2. The junction had 4 bases not matched to a gene; V was cut back by 9 bases and J by 1 base. CDR3 size: 13 residues. Germline V CDR1 and CDR2: KGHDR, SFDVKD. The CDR3 sequence is CATGGGFQETQYF. Here the CDR3 DNA reads TGTGCCACCGGCGGGGGATTCCAAGAGACCCAGTACTTC.

The chain joins TRBV12-3 or TRBV12-4 to TRBJ2-7; the match to TRBD1 covers 8 bases. J gave up 5 bases and V 7 bases, and 10 bases lay outside the gene matches. The CDR3 extends over 14 amino acids. CDR3 sequence: CASTYAGTGHEQYF. The DNA of the CDR3 is TGTGCCAGCACTTACGCCGGGACAGGTCACGAGCAGTACTTC.

Only a few counts were recorded for this clonotype. The chain has TRBV20-1 and TRBJ1-3, with 7 nucleotides matching TRBD1. Germline assignment: CDR1 DFQATT and CDR2 SNEGSKA (reference sequence). V was clipped by 6 bases and J by 0 bases; unmatched bases: 8. CDR3 length: 15 amino acids. Here the CDR3 DNA reads TGCAGTGCGAGGGACAGCAAATCCTCTGGAAACACCATATATTTT. It encodes CSARDSKSSGNTIYF.

This clonotype came up once. Being one base from a much bigger clone, this may be a read error. The J gene is TRBJ2-3, the V gene TRBV24-1; possible D gene TRBD1, 5 bases. This CDR3 contains 14 residues. The germline CDR1 and CDR2 sequences are KGHDR and SFDVKD. Trimming took 4 bases from V and 4 from J, leaving 11 bases between them. The CDR3 DNA reads as TGTGCCACCAGTGACACGGACACGGCAGATACGCAGTATTTT. Translated, it gives CATSDTDTADTQYF.

This clonotype was counted between two and nine times. This rearrangement joins TRBV4-3 to TRBJ2-2, with 7 bases that match TRBD2. J gave up 1 base and V 3 bases, and 14 bases lay outside the gene matches. CDR1 and CDR2 (germline): LGHNA, YSLEER. The CDR3 contains 19 residues. CDR3 DNA: TGCGCCAGCAGCCAGGACAAAGTTCCGAAGCGGGGGAACACCGGGGAGCTGTTTTTT. This sequence encodes CASSQDKVPKRGNTGELFF.

This clonotype has at least ten counts. J is TRBJ2-7 and V is TRBV20-1; D is tentatively TRBD1 or TRBD2 (5 bases each). The CDR3 loop spans 15 amino acids. Germline V lookup: CDR1 DFQATT, CDR2 SNEGSKA (reference sequence). The V gene lost 6 bases and the J gene lost 5 bases, with 23 bases spanning the gap. Written as DNA, the CDR3 is TGCAGTGCGAAGACCGGGACGACGTTCTTTGACGAGCAGTACTTC. As protein: CSAKTGTTFFDEQYF.

A few counts support this clonotype. The chain has TRBV6-6 and TRBJ1-2, with D perhaps TRBD1 (5 bases). This CDR3 spans 13 amino acids. Trimming took off 7 bases at V and 4 bases at J, with 13 bases between the two ends. The germline V gene encodes CDR1 MNHNY and CDR2 SVGAGI (reference sequence). The CDR3 DNA is TGTGCCAGCAACAACGAGGGGTTCTATGGCTACACCTTC. Its protein is CASNNEGFYGYTF.

This clonotype has a handful of counts. The V gene is TRBV7-8, the J gene TRBJ2-1; 8 bases line up with TRBD2. In germline, CDR1 is SGHVS, CDR2 FQNEAQ. V gave up 8 bases and J gave up 7 bases; unmatched junction bases: 4. This CDR3 region has 12 residues. Here the CDR3 DNA reads TGTGCCAGCTTGCGGGGGGCAAATGAGCAGTTCTTC. Amino acid sequence: CASLRGANEQFF.

Many counts were recorded for this clonotype. The chain's CDR3 is CASSSLLAGRRGDTQYF. The CDR3 DNA is TGTGCCAGCAGTTCCCTACTAGCGGGGCGGCGGGGAGATACGCAGTATTTT. The rearrangement links TRBV6-6 to TRBJ2-3, with 10 bases lining up with TRBD2. The CDR3 has 17 residues. CDR1 and CDR2 from the germline V gene are MNHNY and SVGAGI (reference sequence). J gave up 5 bases and V 4 bases, and 12 bases lay outside the gene matches.

The rearrangement joins TRBV12-3 or TRBV12-4 to TRBJ2-7; TRBD1 matches at 8 bases. V shed 6 bases, J shed 1 base, and the junction held 2 bases outside the gene matches. This CDR3 has 13 residues. In DNA, the CDR3 is TGTGCCAGCAGCACAGGGGGATCCTACGAGCAGTACGTC. The encoded protein is CASSTGGSYEQYV.

Only a few counts were recorded for this clonotype. The V gene is TRBV5-1, the J gene TRBJ2-1; D possibly corresponds to TRBD2 (7 bases). The CDR3 contains 13 residues. The V end lost 2 bases, the J end lost 9 bases, and 12 bases lay between the germline ends. From germline, CDR1 is SGHRS and CDR2 YFSETQ. CDR3 residues: CASSFGGAAEQFF. The DNA for the CDR3 is TGCGCCAGCAGCTTTGGGGGGGCGGCTGAGCAGTTCTTC.

This chain joins TRBV2 and TRBJ2-7; no definite D call. This CDR3 spans 12 amino acids. Germline CDR1 is SNHLY and CDR2 is FYNNEI. The V gene lost 1 base and the J gene lost 6 bases, with 7 bases spanning the gap. As DNA, the CDR3 is TGTGCCAGCAGTGAAGTGGGCAGCGAGCAGTACGTC. Translated: CASSEVGSEQYV.

This clonotype was recorded at least ten times. The chain recombines TRBV6-1 with TRBJ1-1; TRBD1 matches at 10 bases. The trim removed 6 bases at V and 4 bases at J, leaving 11 bases unmatched. Germline CDR1 reads MNHNS; CDR2 reads SASEGT. The CDR3 contains 16 residues. Here the CDR3 reads CASRTDRGRSSTEAFF. For the CDR3, the DNA is TGTGCCAGCAGAACAGACAGGGGGCGATCGTCCACTGAAGCTTTCTTT.

This clonotype was seen ten or more times. The chain couples TRBV6-4 to TRBJ1-2; D is unresolved. V was cut by 4 bases and J by 7 bases, with 16 bases left in between. Germline assignment: CDR1 MRHNA and CDR2 SNTAGT. This CDR3 has 14 amino acids. CDR3 sequence (DNA): TGTGCCAGCAGTGGGGAGGGCTTCAGCGGTGGCTACACCTTC. Residues: CASSGEGFSGGYTF.

This clonotype has ten or more counts. CDR3: CSAKRGRGYTF. In nucleotides, the CDR3 is TGCAGTGCTAAGCGGGGGAGAGGCTACACCTTC. This rearrangement joins TRBV20-1 to TRBJ1-2; possibly TRBD1 for D (5 bases). The CDR3 is made up of 11 amino acids. Germline-derived CDR1 and CDR2 are DFQATT and SNEGSKA (reference sequence). Trimming shortened V by 4 bases and J by 8 bases, and 11 bases separated the two germline ends.

This clonotype appeared many times. The chain employs TRBV29-1 and TRBJ2-3; 8 nucleotides line up with TRBD2. V was pared by 5 bases and J by 4 bases, with 14 bases of the junction left unmatched. The V gene's germline CDR1 is SQVTM and CDR2 ANQGSEA. The length of the CDR3 is 16 residues. CDR3 residues: CSVSYLTSVVSDTQYF. For the CDR3, the DNA is TGCAGCGTTTCCTACTTGACTAGCGTTGTCTCAGATACGCAGTATTTT.

This clonotype has ten or more counts. V usage is TRBV15 and J usage is TRBJ2-7; weak D call: TRBD2 (5 bases). The length of the CDR3 is 14 residues. Trimming stripped 0 bases from V and 2 bases from J, with 8 bases between. CDR1 LNHNV and CDR2 YYDKDF come from the germline V gene (reference sequence). CDR3 sequence: CATSRDSGTYEQYV. The CDR3 DNA sequence: TGTGCCACCAGCAGAGACTCGGGGACCTACGAGCAGTACGTC.

This chain links TRBV7-8 with TRBJ1-1; D is perhaps TRBD1 (6 bases). CDR3 length: 14 amino acids. Trimming pared 3 bases from V and 1 base from J, leaving 9 bases between. Germline V gives CDR1 SGHVS, CDR2 FQNEAQ. CDR3 nucleotides: TGTGCCAGCAGCTTGAGGGGGAAGAACACTGAAGCTTTCTTT. The encoded protein is CASSLRGKNTEAFF. The entire variable domain, with the rest obtained from reference TRBV7-8 and TRBJ1-1, is as follows: GAGVSQSPRYKVAKRGQDVALRCDPISGHVSLFWYQQALGQGPEFLTYFQNEAQLDKSGLPSDRFFAERPEGSVSTLKIQRTQQEDSAVYLCASSLRGKNTEAFFGQGTRLTVV.

This clonotype was detected only a few times. The rearrangement links TRBV20-1 to TRBJ1-5, with a possible D match to TRBD1 (5 bases). V was trimmed by 6 bases and J by 5 bases, leaving 23 bases between them. Per germline, CDR1 DFQATT and CDR2 SNEGSKA (reference sequence). The CDR3 covers 16 residues. This CDR3 is CSAQDGTQRADQPQHF. In DNA form, the CDR3 reads TGCAGTGCCCAAGACGGGACCCAACGAGCGGATCAGCCCCAGCATTTT.

This clonotype has ten or more counts. This chain connects TRBV20-1 to TRBJ2-7; D is perhaps TRBD1 (6 bases). V dropped 1 base and J dropped 0 bases, with 13 bases sitting between them. Germline values: CDR1 DFQATT, CDR2 SNEGSKA (reference sequence). The CDR3 covers 15 residues. The CDR3 spells CSARGNLDSSYEQYF. For the CDR3, the DNA is TGCAGTGCTAGAGGGAATCTGGACAGCTCCTACGAGCAGTACTTC.

About this clonotype itself: This may be a read error, as it is one base from a much larger clone. The chain has TRBV20-1 and TRBJ2-7, with D maybe TRBD2 (5 bases). The CDR3 consists of 13 residues. The germline V gene has CDR1 DFQATT and CDR2 SNEGSKA (reference sequence). CDR3 coding DNA: TGCAGTCCTAGAGATTGGGAGACATACGAGCAGTACTTC. Its translation is CSPRDWETYEQYF.

This clonotype was observed a few times. V gene TRBV24-1 combines with J gene TRBJ2-1; TRBD1 matches 9 bases. V trimming: 3 bases; J trimming: 2 bases; junction bases outside the gene matches: 1. This CDR3 contains 15 residues. From germline, CDR1 is KGHDR and CDR2 SFDVKD. The CDR3: CATSDRQGAYNEQFF. DNA for the CDR3: TGTGCCACCAGTGATCGACAGGGGGCCTACAATGAGCAGTTCTTC.

This clonotype appeared many times. V gene TRBV29-1 combines with J gene TRBJ2-7; D is unresolved. CDR1 is SQVTM, CDR2 ANQGSEA, per germline. This CDR3 has 12 residues. V lost 3 bases and J lost 3, with 9 bases in between. CDR3 sequence (DNA): TGCAGCGTTGAGGTCAGCAACTACGAGCAGTACTTC. It specifies CSVEVSNYEQYF.

This clonotype occurred a few times. V gene TRBV20-1 combines with J gene TRBJ1-3, with D possibly being TRBD1 (5 bases). This CDR3 has 16 amino acids. Trimming took off 5 bases at V and 0 bases at J, with 17 bases between the two ends. Germline CDR1 and CDR2: DFQATT and SNEGSKA (reference sequence). The CDR3 DNA is TGCAGTGCTCCTCTCACCGGGGGAATCTCTGGAAACACCATATATTTT. The encoded protein is CSAPLTGGISGNTIYF.

This clonotype was seen ten or more times. The genes are TRBV29-1 and TRBJ2-1, with 11 bases aligning to TRBD2. Germline assignment: CDR1 SQVTM and CDR2 ANQGSEA. J was trimmed by 0 bases and V by 4 bases; bases with no gene match: 5. The CDR3 contains 16 residues. The CDR3 coding sequence is TGCAGCGTTGTGGTTAGCGGGGGGGCCTCCTACAATGAGCAGTTCTTC. Translating gives CSVVVSGGASYNEQFF.

CDR3 region: CAISVRLYNEQFF. Written as DNA, the CDR3 is TGTGCCATCAGTGTCCGCCTATACAATGAGCAGTTCTTC. The V call is TRBV10-3, the J call TRBJ2-1; no firm D call. Trimming stripped 4 bases from V and 4 bases from J, with 8 bases between. Germline V gene data show CDR1 as ENHRY and CDR2 as SYGVKD. The CDR3 loop spans 13 amino acids.

The chain has TRBV6-5 and TRBJ2-7; possibly TRBD1 or TRBD2 for D (5 bases each). CDR3 length: 17 residues. Germline CDR1 and CDR2: MNHEY and SVGAGI. V was clipped by 5 bases and J by 2 bases, with 22 bases between them. CDR3 sequence reads: CASSNDLSGRLPYEQYF. The CDR3, as DNA: TGTGCCAGCAGTAACGATCTCTCGGGACGATTGCCCTACGAGCAGTACTTC.

This clonotype was observed a few times. V and J are TRBV12-3 or TRBV12-4 and TRBJ2-1; D may be TRBD1 or TRBD2 (6 bases each). The CDR3 is 14 amino acids. The V end lost 2 bases, the J end lost 7 bases, and 12 bases lay between the germline ends. The CDR3 is CASSLWGANNEQFF. The CDR3, as DNA: TGTGCCAGCAGTTTATGGGGGGCCAATAATGAGCAGTTCTTC.

This clonotype was observed a single time. This rearrangement joins TRBV3-1 to TRBJ1-2; 10 nucleotides agree with TRBD1. Germline CDR1 reads LGHDT; CDR2 reads YNNKEL (reference sequence). J lost 3 bases, V lost 2 bases, and 6 bases had no gene match. CDR3 size: 16 residues. CDR3 region: CASSQLTGGEDYGYTF. The CDR3 DNA reads as TGTGCCAGCAGCCAACTGACAGGGGGCGAGGACTATGGCTACACCTTC.